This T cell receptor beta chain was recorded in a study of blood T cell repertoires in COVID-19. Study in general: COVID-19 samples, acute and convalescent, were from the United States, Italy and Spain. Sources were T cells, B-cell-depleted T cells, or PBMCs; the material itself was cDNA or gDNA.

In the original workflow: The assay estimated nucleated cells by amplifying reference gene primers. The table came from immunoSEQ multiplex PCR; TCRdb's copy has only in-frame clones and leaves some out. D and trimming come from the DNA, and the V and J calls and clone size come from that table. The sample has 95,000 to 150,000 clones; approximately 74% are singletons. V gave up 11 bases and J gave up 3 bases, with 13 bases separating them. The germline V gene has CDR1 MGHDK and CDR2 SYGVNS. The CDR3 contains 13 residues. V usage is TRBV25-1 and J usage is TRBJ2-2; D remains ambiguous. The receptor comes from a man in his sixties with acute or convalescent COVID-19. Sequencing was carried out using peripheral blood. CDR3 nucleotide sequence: TGTGCCGTCCTCGAGCTTCACACCGGGGAGCTGTTTTTT. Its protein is CAVLELHTGELFF.